This TCR beta chain was obtained from a study of cytomegalovirus exposure and HLA in healthy donors. Looking at the study overall: An earlier analysis found 120 million or so unique TCR beta sequences from approximately 200 million T cells.

Both 60 Vbeta primers and 13 Jbeta primers went into the PCR. Profiling relied on immunoSEQ multiplex PCR, and the TCRdb table lists in-frame clones only, not all of them. The sample includes 200,000 to 250,000 clones, about four fifths of them seen just once. Findings and limits, study-wide: Overall, around 150 TCR beta chains were annotated as cytomegalovirus-associated. Most TCR sequences were seen very rarely across donors, but some public TCRs occurred in many. Later work associated 16,951 TCR beta sequences with HLA alleles at 0.05 false discovery rate.

Only a few counts were recorded for this clone. Its matching antigen is unknown. CDR1 and CDR2 (germline): LNHDA, SQIVND (reference sequence). There are 13 residues in the CDR3. V was shortened by 3 bases and J by 5 bases, with 10 bases between the two germline ends. The clonotype originates from a man aged 25 to 45 in good health and CMV-seronegative. The chain combines TRBV19 with TRBJ1-1; D is undetermined. Sequenced: PBMCs. CDR3 loop: CASSIRGPTEAFF. Written as DNA, the CDR3 is TGTGCCAGTAGTATCCGAGGGCCTACTGAAGCTTTCTTT.